The T cell receptor beta chain under discussion was sequenced for a study of beta chain features in type 1 diabetes. Findings of the study overall: Diminished insertions and augmented deletions at VDJ junctions characterized type 1 diabetes patients. Patients showed naive, central memory and Treg TCRB repertoires that appeared more similar than those of healthy donors. Type 1 diabetes patients showed a moderate but significant shortening of TCRB CDR3s in all four CD4+ subsets.

CDR1 is SGHRS and CDR2 is YFSETQ in the germline V gene. Unmatched junction bases numbered 7, after V lost 4 bases and J lost 10 bases. The CDR3 is made up of 14 amino acids. Reverse transcription of all isolated RNA meant that expressed TCRB transcripts were sequenced. Data came from immunoSEQ multiplex PCR; TCRdb stores just in-frame clones and leaves some out. The sample lists about 340,000 clones, 9.3% seen once, with less than 1.2% in the top ten. This clone was seen a few times. Antigen unknown. The sequence was collected from a man aged 25-45 years with type 1 diabetes. Input material: central memory CD4+ T cells from blood. V gene TRBV5-1 combines with J gene TRBJ1-6; 8 nucleotides match TRBD1. The CDR3 DNA reads TGCGCCAGCAGCCCGGACAGGGTTGGCTCACCCCTCCACTTT. Translating it yields CASSPDRVGSPLHF.